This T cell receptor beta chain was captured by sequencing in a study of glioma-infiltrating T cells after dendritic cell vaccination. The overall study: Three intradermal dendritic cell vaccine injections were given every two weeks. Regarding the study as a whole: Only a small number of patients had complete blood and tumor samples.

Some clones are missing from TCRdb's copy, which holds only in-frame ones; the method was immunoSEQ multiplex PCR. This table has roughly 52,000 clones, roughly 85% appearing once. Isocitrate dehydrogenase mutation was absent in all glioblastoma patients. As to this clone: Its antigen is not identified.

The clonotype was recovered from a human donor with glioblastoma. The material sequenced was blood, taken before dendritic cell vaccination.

CDR3 nucleotides: TGCAGCGCCGGGGCGGGAGGGTTCTACAATGAGCAGTTCTTC. Its translation is CSAGAGGFYNEQFF. The rearrangement links TRBV29-1 to TRBJ2-1; TRBD2 matches 9 bases. This CDR3 contains 14 residues. The V gene's germline CDR1 is SQVTM and CDR2 ANQGSEA. Unmatched junction bases numbered 7, after V lost 7 bases and J lost 3 bases.